The 25 T cell receptor beta chains below all came from one sample that was sequenced in a study of blood T cell repertoires in COVID-19. TCRdb's table, derived via immunoSEQ multiplex PCR, lists solely in-frame clones and lacks some. Here the sample spans about 89,000 clones, roughly 80% being singletons. The specimen was peripheral blood. These receptors all stem from an elderly woman with acute or convalescent COVID-19.

This chain joins TRBV19 and TRBJ2-5; 8 bases match TRBD1. Germline V CDR1 and CDR2: LNHDA, SQIVND (reference sequence). This CDR3 is built from 13 residues. Trimming cost V 10 bases and J 5 bases; bases outside gene matches: 9. Here the CDR3 DNA reads TGTGCCACCGGGACAGGTAATGTGGAGACCCAGTACTTC. The encoded protein is CATGTGNVETQYF. The whole variable domain, filled in from reference TRBV19 and TRBJ2-5, reads DGGITQSPKYLFRKEGQNVTLSCEQNLNHDAMYWYRQDPGQGLRLIYYSQIVNDFQKGDIAEGYSVSREKKESFPLTVTSAQKNPTAFYLCATGTGNVETQYFGPGTRLLVL.

This clone was found once. V is TRBV7-9 and J is TRBJ1-2; no clear D. V was pared by 3 bases and J by 4 bases, with 6 bases between. This CDR3 is built from 12 residues. CDR1 SEHNR and CDR2 FQNEAQ come from the germline V gene (reference sequence). The CDR3 region has the DNA TGTGCCAGCAGCTTCTTGGCCTATGGCTACACCTTC. This sequence encodes CASSFLAYGYTF.

The chain recombines TRBV5-1 with TRBJ2-1, with 7 bases lining up with TRBD1. V gave up 3 bases and J gave up 4 bases; unmatched junction bases: 7. The CDR3 extends over 15 amino acids. Germline-derived CDR1 and CDR2 are SGHRS and YFSETQ. CDR3 sequence (DNA): TGCGCCAGCAGCTACGGACAGGCTGAGTACAATGAGCAGTTCTTC. It codes for CASSYGQAEYNEQFF.

This clone showed up just once. The chain employs TRBV3-1 (or the pseudogene TRBV3-2) and TRBJ2-5, with D possibly being TRBD1 (6 bases). Trimming left V 2 bases short and J 4 bases short, with 14 bases between. The CDR3 consists of 15 residues. From germline, CDR1 is LGHDT and CDR2 YNNKEL (reference sequence). CDR3 region: CASSQPAGGAETQYF. In DNA form, the CDR3 reads TGTGCCAGCAGCCAACCTGCTGGGGGCGCAGAGACCCAGTACTTC.

This clone was counted only a few times. Here the CDR3 DNA reads TGTGCCAGCAGTCTGACAGGTGTCAGGTCACCCCTCCACTTT. This translates into CASSLTGVRSPLHF. The chain joins TRBV27 to TRBJ1-6; possibly TRBD1 for D (6 bases). This CDR3 spans 14 amino acids. The V end lost 5 bases, the J end lost 10 bases, and 15 bases lay between the germline ends. The V gene's germline CDR1 is MNHEY and CDR2 SMNVEV (reference sequence).

V is TRBV3-1 (or the pseudogene TRBV3-2) and J is TRBJ1-1; D unresolved. V dropped 4 bases and J dropped 2 bases, with 8 bases sitting between them. CDR3 length: 13 amino acids. Germline V gene lookup returns CDR1 LGHDT and CDR2 YNNKEL (reference sequence). This CDR3 reads CASSRNSNTEAFF. CDR3 sequence (DNA): TGTGCCAGCAGCCGAAACAGTAACACTGAAGCTTTCTTT.

The V call is TRBV6-5, the J call TRBJ1-1; 7 bases match TRBD1. The length of the CDR3 is 15 residues. The J segment lost 4 bases and the V segment lost 5 bases, leaving 10 bases of the junction unmatched. Germline V CDR1 and CDR2: MNHEY, SVGAGI. CDR3 amino acids: CASSQPKQGSTEAFF. The CDR3 nucleotides are TGTGCCAGCAGTCAACCTAAACAGGGGAGCACTGAAGCTTTCTTT.

This chain connects TRBV15 to TRBJ1-3; possibly TRBD1 for D (6 bases). V was clipped by 2 bases and J by 2 bases, with 13 bases between them. Germline V CDR1 and CDR2: LNHNV, YYDKDF (reference sequence). There are 16 residues in the CDR3. The CDR3 is CATSRNGQLAGNTIYF. The CDR3 DNA reads as TGTGCCACCAGCAGAAACGGACAGTTAGCTGGAAACACCATATATTTT.

The rearrangement joins TRBV6-6 to TRBJ1-5; 7 nucleotides align to TRBD1. V lost 8 bases and J lost 6; bases outside the gene matches: 10. CDR1 is MNHNY, CDR2 SVGAGI, per germline (reference sequence). The CDR3 length is 14 residues. CDR3 residues: CASRLAGGLQPQHF. The CDR3 region has the DNA TGTGCCAGCCGACTCGCAGGGGGTCTTCAGCCCCAGCATTTT.

The rearrangement links TRBV29-1 to TRBJ1-1; TRBD1 agrees at 7 bases. The length of the CDR3 is 14 residues. V shed 6 bases, J shed 5 bases, and the junction held 12 bases outside the gene matches. CDR1 is SQVTM and CDR2 is ANQGSEA in the germline V gene. The CDR3 coding sequence is TGCAGCGTCAGGGGGACCGTTAGCAATACTGAAGCTTTCTTT. The encoded protein is CSVRGTVSNTEAFF.

This chain connects TRBV28 to TRBJ1-2; no firm D call. CDR1 MDHEN and CDR2 SYDVKM come from the germline V gene. This CDR3 is 15 amino acids long. V shed 11 bases and J shed 0 bases, with 19 bases lying between them. The CDR3 DNA reads as TGTGCCGCCCGAGGAACCCCAAAAACTAACTATGGCTACACCTTC. Translating it yields CAARGTPKTNYGYTF.

The chain combines TRBV13 with TRBJ1-1, with D possibly being TRBD1 (5 bases). Deletions cut 4 bases from V and 10 bases from J, with 19 bases between. The V gene's germline CDR1 is PRHDT and CDR2 FYEKMQ (reference sequence). The CDR3 length is 14 residues. The CDR3 here is CASSSRRGVGGAFF. The CDR3 DNA is TGTGCCAGCAGCTCCCGTCGGGGGGTCGGAGGAGCTTTCTTT.

This clone was counted a few times. The chain has TRBV28 and TRBJ1-1, with no clear D. CDR1 and CDR2 from the germline V gene are MDHEN and SYDVKM. The CDR3 has 14 amino acids. The germline V and J ends were trimmed by 6 bases and 0 bases, with 11 bases remaining between them. CDR3 in DNA: TGTGCCAGCAGCCTCACAGATTTGAACACTGAAGCTTTCTTT. Its translation: CASSLTDLNTEAFF. The full variable domain, its missing parts supplied by reference TRBV28 and TRBJ1-1, is DVKVTQSSRYLVKRTGEKVFLECVQDMDHENMFWYRQDPGLGLRLIYFSYDVKMKEKGDIPEGYSVSREKKERFSLILESASTNQTSMYLCASSLTDLNTEAFFGQGTRLTVV.

This sequence joins TRBV2 and TRBJ2-3; 8 positions agree with TRBD2. The CDR3 extends over 14 amino acids. V was pared by 11 bases and J by 2 bases, with 9 bases of the junction left unmatched. The germline V gene has CDR1 SNHLY and CDR2 FYNNEI. As DNA, the CDR3 is TGTGCCGGAGAGCGGGGGAGAAACACAGATACGCAGTATTTT. Translating it yields CAGERGRNTDTQYF.

The rearrangement uses TRBV7-9 and TRBJ1-5; no clear D gene. Per the germline V gene, CDR1 is SEHNR and CDR2 is FQNEAQ (reference sequence). There are 17 residues in the CDR3. Deletions cut 1 base from V and 0 bases from J, with 13 bases between. CDR3 nucleotides: TGTGCCAGCAGCTTAGACCCACGGGGAGATAGCAATCAGCCCCAGCATTTT. It is translated as CASSLDPRGDSNQPQHF.

This chain connects TRBV28 to TRBJ1-5, with 9 bases matching TRBD1. V shed 8 bases, J shed 1 base, and the junction held 9 bases outside the gene matches. The germline CDR1 and CDR2 sequences are MDHEN and SYDVKM. The CDR3 consists of 16 residues. CDR3 in DNA: TGTGCCAGCCGATCTCCCGGGACAGGGAGCAATCAGCCCCAGCATTTT. It translates to CASRSPGTGSNQPQHF.

This clone was observed once. The chain combines TRBV5-5 with TRBJ1-2; D perhaps matches TRBD1 (5 bases). Germline V lookup: CDR1 SGHKS, CDR2 YYEKEE (reference sequence). Deletions cut 4 bases from V and 3 bases from J, with 10 bases between. This CDR3 region has 13 residues. In nucleotides, the CDR3 is TGTGCCAGCAGCCCGGCACAGGACTATGGCTACACCTTC. Translating gives CASSPAQDYGYTF.

The gene calls are TRBV4-1 and TRBJ2-2; no reliable D call. V was clipped by 0 bases and J by 0 bases, with 8 bases between them. This CDR3 has 16 amino acids. Germline loops: CDR1 MGHRA, CDR2 YSYEKL. The DNA of the CDR3 is TGCGCCAGCAGCCAAGATGGGCAGTCGAACACCGGGGAGCTGTTTTTT. Its protein is CASSQDGQSNTGELFF.

This clone appeared once. The gene calls are TRBV19 and TRBJ1-3, with no clear D. V lost 5 bases to trimming and J lost 2 bases, with 19 bases between them. This CDR3 has 17 amino acids. Germline V CDR1 and CDR2: LNHDA, SQIVND (reference sequence). The CDR3 region is CASSPLAAVRAGNTIYF. The CDR3 DNA reads TGTGCCAGTAGTCCCCTCGCGGCTGTGCGTGCTGGAAACACCATATATTTT.

This chain connects TRBV6-1 to TRBJ1-6; 8 bases map to TRBD1. Germline-derived CDR1 and CDR2 are MNHNS and SASEGT. This CDR3 has 17 amino acids. V trimming: 0 bases; J trimming: 2 bases; junction bases outside the gene matches: 3. CDR3 sequence: CASSEADRAAYNSPLHF. The DNA for the CDR3 is TGTGCCAGCAGTGAAGCGGACAGGGCCGCCTATAATTCACCCCTCCACTTT.

The V gene is TRBV5-1, the J gene TRBJ1-2; TRBD1 agrees at 7 bases. This CDR3 comprises 15 residues. Germline CDR1 and CDR2: SGHRS and YFSETQ. The J segment lost 4 bases and the V segment lost 0 bases, leaving 6 bases of the junction unmatched. For the CDR3, the DNA is TGCGCCAGCAGCTTGGCAGGGGGTGAGGGCTATGGCTACACCTTC. Its protein is CASSLAGGEGYGYTF.

This clone was found a few times. The rearrangement joins TRBV5-4 to TRBJ1-5; no reliable D call. This CDR3 is built from 14 residues. Trimming shortened V by 0 bases and J by 2 bases, and 6 bases separated the two germline ends. Germline assignment: CDR1 SGHNT and CDR2 YYREEE (reference sequence). The DNA for the CDR3 is TGTGCCAGCAGCTTGGACGGGGGCAATCAGCCCCAGCATTTT. It yields the protein CASSLDGGNQPQHF.

The CDR3 is CAISEPGNSEQFF. CDR3 DNA sequence: TGTGCCATCAGTGAACCGGGGAATAGTGAGCAGTTCTTC. The genes are TRBV10-3 and TRBJ2-1; perhaps TRBD2 as D (5 bases). The CDR3 is 13 residues long. V lost 3 bases to trimming and J lost 9 bases, with 12 bases between them. CDR1 is ENHRY and CDR2 is SYGVKD in the germline V gene.

The chain couples TRBV7-2 to TRBJ2-4; 7 bases agree with TRBD2. CDR1 is SGHTA, CDR2 FQGNSA, per germline. J lost 2 bases, V lost 1 base, and 5 bases had no gene match. The CDR3 sequence is 16 residues long. DNA for the CDR3: TGTGCCAGCAGCTTAGGACTAGCCCTAACCAAAAACATTCAGTACTTC. Protein: CASSLGLALTKNIQYF. Supplemented by reference TRBV7-2 and TRBJ2-4, the full variable domain reads GAGVSQSPSNKVTEKGKDVELRCDPISGHTALYWYRQSLGQGLEFLIYFQGNSAPDKSGLPSDRFSAERTGGSVSTLTIQRTQQEDSAVYLCASSLGLALTKNIQYFGAGTRLSVL.

This clone appeared a few times. The chain combines TRBV7-2 with TRBJ2-3; 7 nucleotides match TRBD1. Per germline, CDR1 SGHTA and CDR2 FQGNSA. The CDR3 is 13 amino acids. The V segment lost 5 bases and the J segment 7 bases; nucleotides outside the gene matches: 6. As DNA, the CDR3 is TGTGCCAGCAGCCCCGACAGGGAAAATACGCAGTATTTT. This codes for CASSPDRENTQYF.